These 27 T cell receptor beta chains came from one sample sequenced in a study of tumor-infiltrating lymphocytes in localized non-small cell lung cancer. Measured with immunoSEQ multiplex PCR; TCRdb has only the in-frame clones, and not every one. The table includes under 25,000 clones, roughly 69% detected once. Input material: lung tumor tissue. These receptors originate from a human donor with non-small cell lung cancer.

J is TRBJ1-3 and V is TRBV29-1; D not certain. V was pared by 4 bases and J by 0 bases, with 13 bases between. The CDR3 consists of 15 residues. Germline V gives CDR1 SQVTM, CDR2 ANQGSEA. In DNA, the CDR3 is TGCAGCGTTGTCATCGGTCGGGGCTCTGGAAACACCATATATTTT. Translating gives CSVVIGRGSGNTIYF.

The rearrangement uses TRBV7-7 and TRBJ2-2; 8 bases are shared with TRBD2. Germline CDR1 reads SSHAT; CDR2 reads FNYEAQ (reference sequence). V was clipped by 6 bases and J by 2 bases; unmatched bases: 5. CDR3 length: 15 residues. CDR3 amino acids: CASSLSGSNTGELFF. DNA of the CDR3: TGTGCCAGCAGTCTAAGCGGGAGTAACACCGGGGAGCTGTTTTTT.

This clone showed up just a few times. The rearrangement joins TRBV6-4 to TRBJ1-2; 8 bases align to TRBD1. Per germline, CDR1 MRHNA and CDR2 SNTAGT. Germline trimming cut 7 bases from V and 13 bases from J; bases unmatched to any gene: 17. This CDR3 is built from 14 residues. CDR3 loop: CASTPNPGQAYPTF. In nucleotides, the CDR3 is TGTGCCAGCACCCCAAACCCGGGACAGGCTTATCCCACCTTC.

Here the CDR3 reads CATTGTGNTGELFF. CDR3 coding DNA: TGTGCCACCACAGGGACAGGGAACACCGGGGAGCTGTTTTTT. The chain uses TRBV6-6 and TRBJ2-2; TRBD1 agrees at 8 bases. Trimming took 10 bases from V and 1 from J; bases not matched to a gene: 5. This CDR3 comprises 14 residues. Germline-derived CDR1 and CDR2 are MNHNY and SVGAGI (reference sequence).

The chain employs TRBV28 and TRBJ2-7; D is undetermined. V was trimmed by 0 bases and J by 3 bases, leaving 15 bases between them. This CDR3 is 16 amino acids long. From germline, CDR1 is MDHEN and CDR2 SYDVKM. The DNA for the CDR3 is TGTGCCAGCAGTTTATGGCTCTCAGGCGATTTCTACGAGCAGTACTTC. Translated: CASSLWLSGDFYEQYF.

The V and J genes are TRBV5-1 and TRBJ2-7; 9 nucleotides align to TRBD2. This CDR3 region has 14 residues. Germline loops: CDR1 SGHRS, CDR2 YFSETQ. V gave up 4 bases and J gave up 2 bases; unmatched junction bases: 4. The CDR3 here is CASSEGGGAYEQYF. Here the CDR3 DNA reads TGCGCCAGCAGCGAAGGCGGGGGGGCCTACGAGCAGTACTTC.

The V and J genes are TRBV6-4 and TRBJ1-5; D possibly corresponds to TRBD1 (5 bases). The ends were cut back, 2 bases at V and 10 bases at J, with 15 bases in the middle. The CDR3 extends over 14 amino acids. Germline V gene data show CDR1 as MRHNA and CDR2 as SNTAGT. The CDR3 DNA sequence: TGTGCCAGCAGTGACCGACCTTTTAGGGACCCCCAGCATTTT. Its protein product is CASSDRPFRDPQHF.

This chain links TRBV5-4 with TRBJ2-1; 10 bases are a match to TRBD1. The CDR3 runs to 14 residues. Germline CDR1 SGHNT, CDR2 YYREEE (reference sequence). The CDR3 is CVESRTGGNNEQFF. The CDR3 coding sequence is TGTGTCGAGTCGAGGACAGGGGGAAACAATGAGCAGTTCTTC.

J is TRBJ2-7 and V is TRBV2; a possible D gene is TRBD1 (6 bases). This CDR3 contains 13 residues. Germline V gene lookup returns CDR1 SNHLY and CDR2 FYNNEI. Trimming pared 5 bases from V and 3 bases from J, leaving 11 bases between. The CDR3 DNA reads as TGTGCCAGCAGTCGGGACACCTTCTACGAGCAGTACTTC. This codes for CASSRDTFYEQYF.

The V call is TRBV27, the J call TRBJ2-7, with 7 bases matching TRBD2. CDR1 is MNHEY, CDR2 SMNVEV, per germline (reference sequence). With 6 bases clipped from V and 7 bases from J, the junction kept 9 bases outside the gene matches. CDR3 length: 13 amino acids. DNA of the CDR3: TGTGCCAGCAGCAAAGGGAGGGAGGCTGAGCAGTACTTC. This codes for CASSKGREAEQYF.

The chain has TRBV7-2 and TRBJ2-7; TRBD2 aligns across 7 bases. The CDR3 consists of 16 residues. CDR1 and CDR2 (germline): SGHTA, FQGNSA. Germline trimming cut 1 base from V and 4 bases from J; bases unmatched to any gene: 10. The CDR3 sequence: CASSLGGGPSVYEQYF. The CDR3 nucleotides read TGTGCCAGCAGCTTAGGGGGGGGACCCTCGGTATACGAGCAGTACTTC.

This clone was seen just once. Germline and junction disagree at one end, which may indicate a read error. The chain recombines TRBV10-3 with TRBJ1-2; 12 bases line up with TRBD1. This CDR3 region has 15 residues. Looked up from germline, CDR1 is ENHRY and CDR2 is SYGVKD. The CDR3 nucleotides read TGTGCCAGCAGTTACGGGGGACAGGGGGCACAGGGCTACACCTTC. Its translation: CASSYGGQGAQGYTF.

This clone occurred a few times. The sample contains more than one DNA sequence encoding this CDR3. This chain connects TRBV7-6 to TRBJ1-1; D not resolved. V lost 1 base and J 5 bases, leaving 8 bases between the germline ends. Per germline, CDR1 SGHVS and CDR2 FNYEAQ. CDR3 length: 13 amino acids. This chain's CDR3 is CASSLGPRTEAFF. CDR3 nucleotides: TGTGCCAGCAGCTTAGGGCCGAGGACTGAAGCTTTCTTT.

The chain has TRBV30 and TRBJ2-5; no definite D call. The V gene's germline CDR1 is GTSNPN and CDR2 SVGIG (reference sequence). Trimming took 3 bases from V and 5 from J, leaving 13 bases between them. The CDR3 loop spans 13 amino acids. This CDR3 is CAWRDGRTETQYF. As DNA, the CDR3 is TGTGCCTGGAGGGACGGTAGGACGGAGACCCAGTACTTC.

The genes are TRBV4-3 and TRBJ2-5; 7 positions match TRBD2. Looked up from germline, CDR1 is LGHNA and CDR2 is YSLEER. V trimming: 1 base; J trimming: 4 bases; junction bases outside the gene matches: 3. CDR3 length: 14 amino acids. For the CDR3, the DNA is TGCGCCAGCAGCCAAGCGAGACTAGCAGAGACCCAGTACTTC. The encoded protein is CASSQARLAETQYF.

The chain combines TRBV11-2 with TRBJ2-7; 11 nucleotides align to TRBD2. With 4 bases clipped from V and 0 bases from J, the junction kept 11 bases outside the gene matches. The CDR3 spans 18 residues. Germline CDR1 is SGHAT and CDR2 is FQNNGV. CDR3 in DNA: TGTGCCAGCAGCTCCTCACCGGACGGGACTAGCGGCTCCTACGAGCAGTACTTC. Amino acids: CASSSSPDGTSGSYEQYF.

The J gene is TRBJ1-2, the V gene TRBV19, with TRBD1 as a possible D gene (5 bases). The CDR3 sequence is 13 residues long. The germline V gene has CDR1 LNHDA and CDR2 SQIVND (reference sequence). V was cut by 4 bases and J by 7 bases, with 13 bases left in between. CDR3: CASSNGHRSGYTF. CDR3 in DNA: TGTGCCAGTAGTAATGGACATCGGAGTGGCTACACCTTC.

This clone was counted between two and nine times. The CDR3 protein is CASSLPSGVYNEQFF. The DNA of the CDR3 is TGTGCCAGCAGCTTACCTAGCGGGGTATACAATGAGCAGTTCTTC. The rearrangement links TRBV7-9 to TRBJ2-1; 9 bases fit TRBD2. The V gene's germline CDR1 is SEHNR and CDR2 FQNEAQ (reference sequence). The CDR3 runs 15 residues. V lost 2 bases to trimming and J lost 4 bases; unmatched junction nucleotides: 3.

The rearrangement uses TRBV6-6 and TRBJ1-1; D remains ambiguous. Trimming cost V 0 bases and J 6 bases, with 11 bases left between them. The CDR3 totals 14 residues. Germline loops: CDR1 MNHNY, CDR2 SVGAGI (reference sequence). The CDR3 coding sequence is TGTGCCAGCAGTTACTCTTGGGTCTCCGCTGAAGCTTTCTTT. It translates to CASSYSWVSAEAFF.

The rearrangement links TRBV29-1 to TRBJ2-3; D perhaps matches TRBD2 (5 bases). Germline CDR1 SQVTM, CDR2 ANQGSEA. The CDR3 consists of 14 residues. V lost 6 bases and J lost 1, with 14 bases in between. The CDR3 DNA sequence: TGCAGCGTAGACCTCCGGGGTGGCACAGATACGCAGTATTTT. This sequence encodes CSVDLRGGTDTQYF.

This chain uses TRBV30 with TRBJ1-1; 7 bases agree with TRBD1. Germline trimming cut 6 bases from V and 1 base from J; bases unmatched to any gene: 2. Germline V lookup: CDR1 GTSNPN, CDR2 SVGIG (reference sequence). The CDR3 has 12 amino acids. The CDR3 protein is CACDRANTEAFF. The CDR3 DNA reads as TGTGCCTGCGACAGGGCGAACACTGAAGCTTTCTTT. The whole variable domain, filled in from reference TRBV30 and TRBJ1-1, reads SQTIHQWPATLVQPVGSPLSLECTVEGTSNPNLYWYRQAAGRGLQLLFYSVGIGQISSEVPQNLSASRPQDRQFILSSKKLLLSDSGFYLCACDRANTEAFFGQGTRLTVV.

The DNA for the CDR3 is TGTGCCAGCAGCCCGTTGGGGACAGGGGTTCCCGGGGAGCTGTTTTTT. The encoded protein is CASSPLGTGVPGELFF. This sequence joins TRBV11-2 and TRBJ2-2, with 10 bases lining up with TRBD1. V lost 5 bases to trimming and J lost 6 bases; unmatched junction nucleotides: 9. This CDR3 spans 16 amino acids. The germline CDR1 and CDR2 sequences are SGHAT and FQNNGV. The full variable domain, in which reference TRBV11-2 and TRBJ2-2 provide the parts outside the CDR3, is EAGVAQSPRYKIIEKRQSVAFWCNPISGHATLYWYQQILGQGPKLLIQFQNNGVVDDSQLPKDRFSAERLKGVDSTLKIQPAKLEDSAVYLCASSPLGTGVPGELFFGEGSRLTVL.

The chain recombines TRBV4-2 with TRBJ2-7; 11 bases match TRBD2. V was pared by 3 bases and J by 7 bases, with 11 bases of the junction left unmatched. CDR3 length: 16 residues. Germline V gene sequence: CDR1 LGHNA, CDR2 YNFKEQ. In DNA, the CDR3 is TGTGCCAGCAGCCACGGGACTAGCGGTTTAATAACGGAGCAGTACTTC. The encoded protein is CASSHGTSGLITEQYF.

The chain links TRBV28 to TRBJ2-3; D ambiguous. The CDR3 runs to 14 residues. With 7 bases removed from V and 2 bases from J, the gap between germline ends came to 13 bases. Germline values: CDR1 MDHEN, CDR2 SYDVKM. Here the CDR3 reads CASIPPGYTDTQYF. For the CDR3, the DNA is TGTGCCAGCATCCCCCCGGGCTACACAGATACGCAGTATTTT.

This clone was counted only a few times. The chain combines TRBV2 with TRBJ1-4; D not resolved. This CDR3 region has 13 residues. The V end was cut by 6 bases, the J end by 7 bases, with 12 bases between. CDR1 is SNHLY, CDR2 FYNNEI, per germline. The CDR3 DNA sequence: TGTGCCAGCAGCAATGAAGGGCGTGAAAAACTGTTTTTT. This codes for CASSNEGREKLFF.

CDR3 nucleotide sequence: TGTGCCTGGAGTTGGGGAGGGTTCTACGAGCAGTACTTC. This translates into CAWSWGGFYEQYF. The genes are TRBV30 and TRBJ2-7; 7 bases fit TRBD2. This CDR3 has 13 residues. Germline CDR1 is GTSNPN and CDR2 is SVGIG (reference sequence). V was clipped by 2 bases and J by 3 bases; unmatched bases: 4. Together with reference TRBV30 and TRBJ2-7, the CDR3 gives the full variable domain: SQTIHQWPATLVQPVGSPLSLECTVEGTSNPNLYWYRQAAGRGLQLLFYSVGIGQISSEVPQNLSASRPQDRQFILSSKKLLLSDSGFYLCAWSWGGFYEQYFGPGTRLTVT.

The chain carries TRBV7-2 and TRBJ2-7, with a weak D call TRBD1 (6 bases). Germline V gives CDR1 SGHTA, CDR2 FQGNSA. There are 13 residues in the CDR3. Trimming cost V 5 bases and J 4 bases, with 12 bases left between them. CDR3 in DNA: TGTGCCAGCAGCGCCTGGACAGCTTACGAGCAGTACTTC. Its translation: CASSAWTAYEQYF.